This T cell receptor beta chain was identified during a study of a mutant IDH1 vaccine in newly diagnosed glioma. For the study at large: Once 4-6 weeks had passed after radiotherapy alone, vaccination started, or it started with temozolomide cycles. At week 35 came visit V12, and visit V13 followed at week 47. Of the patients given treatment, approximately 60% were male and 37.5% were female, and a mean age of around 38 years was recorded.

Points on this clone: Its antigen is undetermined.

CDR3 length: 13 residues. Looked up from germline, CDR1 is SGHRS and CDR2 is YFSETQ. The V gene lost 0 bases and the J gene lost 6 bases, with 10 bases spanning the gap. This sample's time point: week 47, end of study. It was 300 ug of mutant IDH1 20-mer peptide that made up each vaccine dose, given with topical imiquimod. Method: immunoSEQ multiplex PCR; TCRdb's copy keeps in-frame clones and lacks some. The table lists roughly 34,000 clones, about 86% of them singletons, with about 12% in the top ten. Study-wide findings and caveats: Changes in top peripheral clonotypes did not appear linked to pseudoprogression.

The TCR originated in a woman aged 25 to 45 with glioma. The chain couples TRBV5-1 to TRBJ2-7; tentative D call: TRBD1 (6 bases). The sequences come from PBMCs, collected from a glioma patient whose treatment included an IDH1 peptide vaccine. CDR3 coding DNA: TGCGCCAGCAGCTTGGAAACAGGGTCCGAGCAGTACTTC. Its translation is CASSLETGSEQYF.